The present TCR beta chain was sequenced within a study of blood T cell repertoires in COVID-19. The wider study: PBMCs, B-cell-depleted T cells, or T cells were the source of the cDNA or gDNA that made up the material.

CDR3 length: 15 residues. Per germline, CDR1 MNHEY and CDR2 SVGAGI. Trimming removed 0 bases from V and 2 bases from J, with 11 bases in between. Study processing details: Reference gene primer amplification in the assay estimated nucleated cell counts. TCRdb keeps only in-frame clones here, not all; method: immunoSEQ multiplex PCR. The V and J calls and the clone size are those of that table, but D and trimming were determined from the DNA. The table includes 190,000 or so clones, 75% to 90% detected once. The specimen was PBMCs or T cells enriched from blood (not recorded which). The TCR comes from a woman in her twenties or thirties who had recovered from COVID-19. V is TRBV6-5 and J is TRBJ2-7, with D maybe TRBD1 (6 bases). This chain's CDR3 is CASSYSTGNPYEQYF. CDR3 in DNA: TGTGCCAGCAGTTACTCGACAGGAAATCCCTACGAGCAGTACTTC.